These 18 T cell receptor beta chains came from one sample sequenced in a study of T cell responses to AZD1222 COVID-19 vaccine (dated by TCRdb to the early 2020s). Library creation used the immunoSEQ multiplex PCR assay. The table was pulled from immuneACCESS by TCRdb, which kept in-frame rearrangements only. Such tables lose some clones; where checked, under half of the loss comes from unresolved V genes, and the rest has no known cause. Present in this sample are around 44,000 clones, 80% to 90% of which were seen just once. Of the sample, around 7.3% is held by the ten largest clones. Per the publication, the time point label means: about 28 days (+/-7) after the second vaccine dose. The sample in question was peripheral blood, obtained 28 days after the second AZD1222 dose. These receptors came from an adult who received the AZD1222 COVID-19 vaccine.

CDR3 loop: CASSLSPSWARNEQFF. The CDR3 DNA reads as TGTGCCAGCAGTTTATCCCCCTCCTGGGCCCGGAATGAGCAGTTCTTC. V usage is TRBV28 and J usage is TRBJ2-1, with D uncertain. The length of the CDR3 is 16 residues. Germline CDR1 is MDHEN and CDR2 is SYDVKM. V was cut by 1 base and J by 7 bases, with 17 bases left in between.

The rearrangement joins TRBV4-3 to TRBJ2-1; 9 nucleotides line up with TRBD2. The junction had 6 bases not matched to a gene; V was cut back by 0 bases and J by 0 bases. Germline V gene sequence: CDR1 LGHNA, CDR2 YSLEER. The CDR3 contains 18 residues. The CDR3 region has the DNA TGCGCCAGCAGCCAAGAAGCGGGAGGCCTGGACTCCTACAATGAGCAGTTCTTC. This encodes CASSQEAGGLDSYNEQFF.

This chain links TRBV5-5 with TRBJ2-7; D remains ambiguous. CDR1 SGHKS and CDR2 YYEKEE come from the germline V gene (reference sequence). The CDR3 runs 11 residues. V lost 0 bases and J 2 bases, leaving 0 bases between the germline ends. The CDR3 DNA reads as TGTGCCAGCAGCTTGGCCTACGAGCAGTACTTC. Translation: CASSLAYEQYF.

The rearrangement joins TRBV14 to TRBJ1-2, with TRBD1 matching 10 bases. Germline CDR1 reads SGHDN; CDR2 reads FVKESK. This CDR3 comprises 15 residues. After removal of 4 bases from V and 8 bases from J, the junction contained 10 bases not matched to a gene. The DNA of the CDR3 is TGTGCCAGCAGCCTCCGGGGACAGGGGTTATCCGGCTACACCTTC. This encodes CASSLRGQGLSGYTF.

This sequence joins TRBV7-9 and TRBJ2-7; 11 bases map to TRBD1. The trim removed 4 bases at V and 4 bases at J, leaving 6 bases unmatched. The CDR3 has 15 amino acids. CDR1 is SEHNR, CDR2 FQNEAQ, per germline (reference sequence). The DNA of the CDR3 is TGTGCCAGCAGCTCTGGACAGGGGGCCGAGTACGAGCAGTACTTC. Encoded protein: CASSSGQGAEYEQYF.

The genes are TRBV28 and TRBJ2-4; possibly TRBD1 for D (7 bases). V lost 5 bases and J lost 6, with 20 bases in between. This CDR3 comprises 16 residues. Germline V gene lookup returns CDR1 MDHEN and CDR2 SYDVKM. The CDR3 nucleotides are TGTGCCAGCAGTGACACGACAGGGCAGGGGGGAAACATTCAGTACTTC. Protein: CASSDTTGQGGNIQYF.

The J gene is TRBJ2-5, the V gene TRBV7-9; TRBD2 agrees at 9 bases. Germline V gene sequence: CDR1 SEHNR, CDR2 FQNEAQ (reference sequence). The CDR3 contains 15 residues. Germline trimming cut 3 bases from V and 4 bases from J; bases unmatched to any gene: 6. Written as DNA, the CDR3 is TGTGCCAGCAGCTTGGGTGTGACTAGCGGAGAGACCCAGTACTTC. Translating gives CASSLGVTSGETQYF.

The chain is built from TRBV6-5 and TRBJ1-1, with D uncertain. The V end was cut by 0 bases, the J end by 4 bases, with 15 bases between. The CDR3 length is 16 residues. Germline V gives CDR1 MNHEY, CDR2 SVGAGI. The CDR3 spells CASSYSWTPTSTEAFF. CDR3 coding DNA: TGTGCCAGCAGTTACTCGTGGACCCCTACGTCCACTGAAGCTTTCTTT.

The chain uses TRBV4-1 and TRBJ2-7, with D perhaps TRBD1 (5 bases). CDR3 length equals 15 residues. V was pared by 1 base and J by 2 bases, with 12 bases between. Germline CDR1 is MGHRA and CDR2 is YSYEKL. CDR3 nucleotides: TGCGCCAGCAGCCAAGGACAGATCACTACCTACGAGCAGTACTTC. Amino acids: CASSQGQITTYEQYF.

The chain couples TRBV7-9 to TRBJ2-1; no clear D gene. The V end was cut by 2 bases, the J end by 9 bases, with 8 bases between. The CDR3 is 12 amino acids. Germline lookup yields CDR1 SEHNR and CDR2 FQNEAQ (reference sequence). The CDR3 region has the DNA TGTGCCAGCAGCTTAATGGGCACTGAGCAGTTCTTC. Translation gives CASSLMGTEQFF.

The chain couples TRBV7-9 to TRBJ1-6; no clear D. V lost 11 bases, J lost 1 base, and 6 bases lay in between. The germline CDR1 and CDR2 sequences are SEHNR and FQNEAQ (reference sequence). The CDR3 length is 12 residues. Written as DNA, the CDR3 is TGTGCCGCGGGTTCCTATAATTCACCCCTCCACTTT. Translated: CAAGSYNSPLHF. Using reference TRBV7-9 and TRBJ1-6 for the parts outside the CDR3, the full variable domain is DTGVSQNPRHKITKRGQNVTFRCDPISEHNRLYWYRQTLGQGPEFLTYFQNEAQLEKSRLLSDRFSAERPKGSFSTLEIQRTEQGDSAMYLCAAGSYNSPLHFGNGTRLTVT.

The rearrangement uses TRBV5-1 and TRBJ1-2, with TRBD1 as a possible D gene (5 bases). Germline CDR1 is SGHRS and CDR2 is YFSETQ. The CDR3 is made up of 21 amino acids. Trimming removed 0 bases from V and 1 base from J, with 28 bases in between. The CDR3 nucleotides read TGCGCCAGCAGCTTGGCTTCCCCGACCGGGACGGCAGAGCCCGTTAACTATGGCTACACCTTC. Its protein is CASSLASPTGTAEPVNYGYTF.

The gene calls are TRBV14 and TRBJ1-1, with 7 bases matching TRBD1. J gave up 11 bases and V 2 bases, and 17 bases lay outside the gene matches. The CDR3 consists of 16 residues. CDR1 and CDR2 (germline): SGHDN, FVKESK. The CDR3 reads CASSQTPGQPARGAFF. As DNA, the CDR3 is TGTGCCAGCAGCCAAACTCCGGGACAGCCTGCTCGCGGGGCTTTCTTT.

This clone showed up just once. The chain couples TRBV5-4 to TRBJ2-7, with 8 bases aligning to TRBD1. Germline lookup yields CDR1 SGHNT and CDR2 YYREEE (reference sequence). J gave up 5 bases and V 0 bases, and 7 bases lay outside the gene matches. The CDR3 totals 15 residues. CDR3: CASSLVGQGSDEQYF. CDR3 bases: TGTGCCAGCAGCTTGGTTGGACAGGGCAGCGACGAGCAGTACTTC.

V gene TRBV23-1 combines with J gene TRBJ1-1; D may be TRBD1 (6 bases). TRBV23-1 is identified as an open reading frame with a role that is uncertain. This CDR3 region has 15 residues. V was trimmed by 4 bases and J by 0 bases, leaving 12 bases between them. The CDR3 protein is CASSLVDSMNTEAFF. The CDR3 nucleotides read TGCGCCAGCAGTCTTGTGGACAGCATGAACACTGAAGCTTTCTTT.

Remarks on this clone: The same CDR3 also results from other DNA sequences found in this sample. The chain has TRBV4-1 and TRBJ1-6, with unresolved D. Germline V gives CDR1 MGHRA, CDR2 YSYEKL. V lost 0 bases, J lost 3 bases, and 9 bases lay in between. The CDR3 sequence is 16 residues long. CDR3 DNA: TGCGCCAGCAGCCAAGAACGAGGGAGCTATAATTCACCCCTCCACTTT. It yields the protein CASSQERGSYNSPLHF.

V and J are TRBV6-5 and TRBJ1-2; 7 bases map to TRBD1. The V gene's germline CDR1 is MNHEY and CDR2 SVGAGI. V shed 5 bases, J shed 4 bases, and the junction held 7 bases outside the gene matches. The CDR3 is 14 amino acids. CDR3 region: CASSRTGALYGYTF. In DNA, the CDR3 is TGTGCCAGCAGTCGAACAGGGGCGCTCTATGGCTACACCTTC.

Written as DNA, the CDR3 is TGTGCCAGTGGGGACAGCGGGCACTACAATGAGCAGTTCTTC. The encoded protein is CASGDSGHYNEQFF. The chain joins TRBV6-5 to TRBJ2-1; possibly TRBD1 for D (7 bases). The germline gives CDR1 MNHEY, CDR2 SVGAGI. V lost 9 bases to trimming and J lost 3 bases, with 15 bases between them. The CDR3 extends over 14 amino acids.